This TCR beta chain was identified in a study of PD-1 blockade in classical Hodgkin lymphoma. As for this clone: As yet, its antigen is unknown.

Exposure to brentuximab vedotin varied, and each patient had relapsed following autologous stem cell transplantation. Best responses fell into complete response, partial response or progressive disease. The V segment lost 4 bases and the J segment 5 bases; nucleotides outside the gene matches: 3. The CDR3 has 13 amino acids. Per germline, CDR1 SGHTA and CDR2 FQGNSA. Whole-study findings and limits: In CD4+ cells, TCR diversity went up significantly by C4D1, but in CD8+ cells it did not.

Sequencing was performed with immunoSEQ multiplex PCR; in TCRdb, only in-frame clones are kept and a portion is missing. The repertoire consists of about 22,000 clones, with around 81% occurring once and the leading ten covering 17%. The material sequenced was peripheral blood mononuclear cells (PBMCs), taken before the second cycle of nivolumab. The sequence came from a human donor with classical Hodgkin lymphoma. The chain is built from TRBV7-2 and TRBJ2-5, with 8 bases that match TRBD2. The CDR3 reads CASSSGLGETQYF. CDR3 DNA: TGTGCCAGCAGCTCGGGACTAGGGGAGACCCAGTACTTC. Variable domain in full (rest from reference TRBV7-2 and TRBJ2-5): GAGVSQSPSNKVTEKGKDVELRCDPISGHTALYWYRQSLGQGLEFLIYFQGNSAPDKSGLPSDRFSAERTGGSVSTLTIQRTQQEDSAVYLCASSSGLGETQYFGPGTRLLVL.